The rows below give T cell receptor beta chains drawn from one sample of a study of blood T cell repertoires in COVID-19. Here immunoSEQ multiplex PCR was the method, and the copy in TCRdb shows in-frame clones only, minus some. The sample shows 70,000 to 90,000 clones, about 85% of them seen only once. Material: peripheral blood. The receptors derive from a man aged 60 to 69 with acute or convalescent COVID-19. Each CDR3 is given with its conserved first and last residue. The order of the fields is CDR3 length, D gene, clone size, V gene, J gene, CDR3 DNA, CDR3 protein. A D gene is named only where the DNA matches it firmly. Clone size is given for some rows only: seen once, a few or many times, or a class if the clone is expanded.

13	NA	NA	TRBV10-3	TRBJ1-3	TGTGCCAGCTCAGGGCTAACCGGAAACACCATATATTTT	CASSGLTGNTIYF
16	NA	NA	TRBV7-9	TRBJ2-7	TGTGCCAGCAGCCTCAACACCCGGGACACGGACTACGAGCAGTACTTC	CASSLNTRDTDYEQYF
15	TRBD2	NA	TRBV6-2/TRBV6-3	TRBJ2-7	TGTGCCAGCAGTCGACTAGCGTATAGCTCCTACGAGCAGTACTTC	CASSRLAYSSYEQYF
13	TRBD2	once	TRBV3-1/TRBV3-2	TRBJ2-1	TGTGCCAGCAGGACTAGCGGAGAGGGGGAGCAGTTCTTC	CASRTSGEGEQFF
15	TRBD2	NA	TRBV24-1	TRBJ2-5	TGTGCCACCAGTCCCGGACTAGCGGTTCGAGAGACCCAGTACTTC	CATSPGLAVRETQYF
17	TRBD2	NA	TRBV7-3	TRBJ2-1	TGTGCCAGCAGCTTAAAGTTGGCTAGCGGGGGGGACAATGAGCAGTTCTTC	CASSLKLASGGDNEQFF
16	TRBD1	NA	TRBV10-3	TRBJ1-1	TGTGCCATCAGAGGGGACAGGGGGCCAAGGAACACTGAAGCTTTCTTT	CAIRGDRGPRNTEAFF
13	NA	NA	TRBV7-3	TRBJ1-6	TGTGCCAGCGGGGAGGGACCCAATTCACCCCTCCACTTT	CASGEGPNSPLHF
14	TRBD2	NA	TRBV4-2	TRBJ2-3	TGTGCCAGCATGACTAGCGCATCCACAGATACGCAGTATTTT	CASMTSASTDTQYF
13	NA	NA	TRBV6-1	TRBJ2-7	TGTGCCAGCAGTGAAGTGGGGCCCTACGAGCAGTACTTC	CASSEVGPYEQYF
16	TRBD1	NA	TRBV19	TRBJ1-5	TGTGCCAGTAGGCCTCCGTGGGACAGGGTGGATCAGCCCCAGCATTTT	CASRPPWDRVDQPQHF
15	TRBD1	NA	TRBV6-6	TRBJ2-7	TGTGCCAGCAGTTCCTTCGACAGGGGATTCTACGAGCAGTACTTC	CASSSFDRGFYEQYF
15	NA	NA	TRBV6-5	TRBJ2-2	TGTGCCAGCAATGCTGTGACACTGAACACCGGGGAGCTGTTTTTT	CASNAVTLNTGELFF
14	TRBD1	NA	TRBV23-1	TRBJ2-7	TGCGCCAGCATCTGCAGGGGGCGATCCTACGAGCAGTACTTC	CASICRGRSYEQYF
13	NA	NA	TRBV5-4	TRBJ2-1	TGTGCCAGCAGTCCGGGCAGGGACAATGAGCAGTTCTTC	CASSPGRDNEQFF
13	NA	once	TRBV11-3	TRBJ1-1	TGTGCCAGCAGCTCGACAGGTTTGGCTGAAGCTTTCTTT	CASSSTGLAEAFF
15	NA	NA	TRBV19	TRBJ1-1	TGTGCCAGTACCCCTTGGGCAGGAATAAACACTGAAGCTTTCTTT	CASTPWAGINTEAFF
15	TRBD2	NA	TRBV5-8	TRBJ2-7	TGTGCCAGCAGCCGCCCCGGGACTAGCTCCTACGAGCAGTACTTC	CASSRPGTSSYEQYF
12	NA	NA	TRBV19	TRBJ1-1	TGTGCCAGTAGCCAACTACAGGGATTAACTTTCTTT	CASSQLQGLTFF
15	NA	NA	TRBV15	TRBJ2-5	TGTGCCACCAGCAGAGATTGGGTACAGAAAGAGACCCAGTACTTC	CATSRDWVQKETQYF
12	NA	NA	TRBV4-3	TRBJ1-4	TGCGCCAGCAGATCTATAAATGAAAAACTGTTTTTT	CASRSINEKLFF
11	NA	NA	TRBV29-1	TRBJ2-7	TGCAGCGTGGGGAGTTCCTACGAGCAGTACTTC	CSVGSSYEQYF
13	NA	NA	TRBV5-1	TRBJ1-1	TGCGCCAGCAGCCCCGGGGGGGAAGCTATAGCTTTCTTT	CASSPGGEAIAFF
15	NA	once	TRBV5-6	TRBJ1-2	TGTGCCAGCAGCGGGGTGGGACTGAGCCAGTATGGCTACACCTTC	CASSGVGLSQYGYTF
16	TRBD2	NA	TRBV2	TRBJ2-7	TGTGCCAGCAGACCACGCGGGACTAGCGGAGGGTACGAGCAGTACTTC	CASRPRGTSGGYEQYF
15	NA	NA	TRBV19	TRBJ2-5	TGTGCCAGTAGTATAGATCACGCTAGGTTGGAGACCCAGTACTTC	CASSIDHARLETQYF
14	NA	NA	TRBV28	TRBJ1-3	TGTGCCAGCAGTCCCCCCGGTTCTGGAAACACCATATATTTT	CASSPPGSGNTIYF
16	NA	NA	TRBV19	TRBJ2-2	TGTGCCAGTAGTTTGTGGCAGGATCCTACACGCGGGGAGCTGTTTTTT	CASSLWQDPTRGELFF
14	NA	NA	TRBV5-1	TRBJ1-1	TGCGCCAGCAGCGAAATGAGTTTCGGCGGTGAAGCTTTCTTT	CASSEMSFGGEAFF
15	NA	NA	TRBV5-8	TRBJ1-6	TGTGCCAGCAGCTTGGGTGGAGGGATCAATTCACCCCTCCACTTT	CASSLGGGINSPLHF
14	NA	NA	TRBV6-2/TRBV6-3	TRBJ1-1	TGTGCCAGCAGTTACTCGGTCAGGGCCACTGAAGCTTTCTTT	CASSYSVRATEAFF
12	NA	NA	TRBV19	TRBJ1-1	TGTGCCAGTAGTCAAACGGGCACTGAAGCTTTCTTT	CASSQTGTEAFF
16	TRBD2	NA	TRBV5-1	TRBJ2-5	TGCGCCAGCAGCTTGGCCTCGGCGGGAGTGGGAGAGACCCAGTACTTC	CASSLASAGVGETQYF
17	NA	once	TRBV7-3	TRBJ2-2	TGTGCCAGCAGCTTAAATCCTGCGCGGGGACCCACCGGGGAGCTGTTTTTT	CASSLNPARGPTGELFF
14	TRBD1	NA	TRBV6-5	TRBJ1-6	TGTGCCAGCCCCGGGGACAGCGAAAATTCACCCCTCCACTTT	CASPGDSENSPLHF
16	NA	NA	TRBV5-4	TRBJ2-2	TGTGCCAGCAGCTTGGCGGAGGTAGCGAACACCGGGGAGCTGTTTTTT	CASSLAEVANTGELFF
13	NA	NA	TRBV30	TRBJ1-3	TGTGCCTCTTCTAAGGGAGCGGGAAACACCATATATTTT	CASSKGAGNTIYF